A single sample gave rise to the 19 T cell receptor beta chains below, sequenced in a study of cytomegalovirus exposure and HLA in healthy donors. Primers: 60 Vbeta forward and 13 Jbeta reverse. Generated by immunoSEQ multiplex PCR, the TCRdb table keeps only in-frame clones and is missing some. The profile shows more than 95,000 clones, 65% to 75% of them singletons. The source material was PBMCs. The receptors stem from a woman aged 45-59 years in good health and CMV-seropositive.

This sequence joins TRBV25-1 and TRBJ1-6; D unclear. The CDR3 consists of 14 residues. The germline V gene encodes CDR1 MGHDK and CDR2 SYGVNS. Trimming took 1 base from V and 5 from J, leaving 6 bases between them. The CDR3 DNA reads TGTGCCAGCAGTGAATTACCTAATAATTCACCCCTCCACTTT. Protein sequence: CASSELPNNSPLHF.

A few counts support this clone. The CDR3 spells CAWSTGQGGNQPQHF. DNA of the CDR3: TGTGCCTGGAGCACAGGACAGGGCGGCAATCAGCCCCAGCATTTT. V and J are TRBV30 and TRBJ1-5, with 8 bases matching TRBD1. J gave up 2 bases and V 3 bases, and 6 bases lay outside the gene matches. Germline assignment: CDR1 GTSNPN and CDR2 SVGIG (reference sequence). There are 15 residues in the CDR3.

The gene calls are TRBV19 and TRBJ2-7; TRBD2 might be the D (5 bases). Germline V gene sequence: CDR1 LNHDA, CDR2 SQIVND (reference sequence). CDR3 length equals 15 residues. With 2 bases removed from V and 4 bases from J, the gap between germline ends came to 15 bases. The CDR3 is CASSITRAFGYEQYF. DNA of the CDR3: TGTGCCAGTAGTATAACGAGGGCATTCGGATACGAGCAGTACTTC.

The chain combines TRBV6-4 with TRBJ2-7, with D possibly TRBD1 on 5 matching bases. Germline V gives CDR1 MRHNA, CDR2 SNTAGT. V was pared by 4 bases and J by 3 bases, with 22 bases between. CDR3 length: 17 amino acids. Here the CDR3 DNA reads TGTGCCAGCAGTGCTATGAATCAGGGTTATGTGAACTACGAGCAGTACTTC. Protein sequence: CASSAMNQGYVNYEQYF.

The sample holds a few counts of this clone. This rearrangement joins TRBV6-1 to TRBJ1-5; D not resolved. The V gene lost 5 bases and the J gene lost 6 bases, with 8 bases spanning the gap. Looked up from germline, CDR1 is MNHNS and CDR2 is SASEGT. This CDR3 contains 12 residues. CDR3: CASSFPSQPQHF. The CDR3 nucleotides are TGTGCCAGCAGTTTCCCTAGTCAGCCCCAGCATTTT.

This sequence joins TRBV6-5 and TRBJ2-3, with 13 bases matching TRBD2. V trimming: 5 bases; J trimming: 9 bases; junction bases outside the gene matches: 8. There are 15 residues in the CDR3. CDR1 and CDR2 (germline): MNHEY, SVGAGI. CDR3 DNA: TGTGCCAGCAGTCCCAAAACTAGCGGGAGGGGCACGCAGTATTTT. It specifies CASSPKTSGRGTQYF.

CDR3 sequence reads: CASSLSAEYTNYGYTF. The CDR3 DNA is TGTGCCAGCAGCTTAAGCGCGGAGTATACTAACTATGGCTACACCTTC. The chain links TRBV5-5 to TRBJ1-2; no firm D call. CDR1 is SGHKS and CDR2 is YYEKEE in the germline V gene (reference sequence). The V end was cut by 2 bases, the J end by 0 bases, with 14 bases between. The CDR3 runs 16 residues.

V and J are TRBV6-1 and TRBJ2-5; 9 positions match TRBD2. There are 19 residues in the CDR3. Germline loops: CDR1 MNHNS, CDR2 SASEGT. V gave up 1 base and J gave up 1 base; unmatched junction bases: 13. The CDR3 sequence is CASSEGSAGGRAAQETQYF. The CDR3 bases are TGTGCCAGCAGTGAAGGTTCAGCGGGAGGCCGAGCGGCCCAAGAGACCCAGTACTTC.

The chain uses TRBV27 and TRBJ1-2; TRBD1 might be the D (5 bases). This CDR3 comprises 14 residues. Trimming pared 8 bases from V and 7 bases from J, leaving 20 bases between. The V gene's germline CDR1 is MNHEY and CDR2 SMNVEV (reference sequence). The CDR3 bases are TGTGCCAGCTCCGCGTCCGGGGGTGGTGGTGGCTACACCTTC. It specifies CASSASGGGGGYTF.

This clone appeared a few times. The V call is TRBV6-1, the J call TRBJ1-2; maybe TRBD1 (6 bases). The CDR3 contains 13 residues. The germline V and J ends were trimmed by 9 bases and 7 bases, with 18 bases remaining between them. Germline V gene sequence: CDR1 MNHNS, CDR2 SASEGT. In DNA, the CDR3 is TGTGCCAGTCGATCTGGGGGCTTCCTTGGCTACACCTTC. This gives the protein CASRSGGFLGYTF.

This clone was detected a few times. Mismatch with germline at one junction end may stem from a read error. The genes are TRBV23-1 and TRBJ1-2; D ambiguous. TRBV23-1 is treated as an ORF (open reading frame) with a function not yet certain. This CDR3 comprises 9 residues. CDR3 bases: TGCGCCAGCAGTCAATCTCGTCGCTTC. Its protein is CASSQSRRF.

CDR3: CASSPDSATGRPNYGYTF. CDR3 in DNA: TGTGCCAGCAGCCCAGACTCAGCGACAGGCAGACCTAACTATGGCTACACCTTC. V gene TRBV7-2 combines with J gene TRBJ1-2; possibly TRBD1 for D (6 bases). Germline CDR1 is SGHTA and CDR2 is FQGNSA. Trimming removed 5 bases from V and 0 bases from J, with 22 bases in between. The CDR3 covers 18 residues. Full variable domain (outside the CDR3, taken from reference TRBV7-2 and TRBJ1-2): GAGVSQSPSNKVTEKGKDVELRCDPISGHTALYWYRQSLGQGLEFLIYFQGNSAPDKSGLPSDRFSAERTGGSVSTLTIQRTQQEDSAVYLCASSPDSATGRPNYGYTFGSGTRLTVV.

This sequence joins TRBV2 and TRBJ1-2; 9 bases match TRBD1. The CDR3 totals 15 residues. Trimming removed 1 base from V and 4 bases from J; junction bases left unmatched: 4. Germline V CDR1 and CDR2: SNHLY, FYNNEI. The CDR3 sequence: CASSEERTGVYGYTF. The DNA for the CDR3 is TGTGCCAGCAGTGAAGAACGGACAGGGGTCTATGGCTACACCTTC.

The V and J genes are TRBV28 and TRBJ2-7, with TRBD1 matching 10 bases. CDR1 and CDR2 (germline): MDHEN, SYDVKM. CDR3 length: 18 residues. The ends lost 5 bases at V and 4 bases at J; junction bases unmatched: 17. This CDR3 is CASSAETGGLPSAYEQYF. DNA of the CDR3: TGTGCCAGCAGTGCCGAGACAGGGGGCTTACCTTCCGCTTACGAGCAGTACTTC.

This clone was counted only a few times. V gene TRBV5-1 combines with J gene TRBJ1-5; D is perhaps TRBD1 (5 bases). The CDR3 has 14 amino acids. Trimming cost V 0 bases and J 6 bases, with 10 bases left between them. Per the germline V gene, CDR1 is SGHRS and CDR2 is YFSETQ. CDR3 loop: CASSLDPGGQPQHF. The CDR3, as DNA: TGCGCCAGCAGCTTGGACCCCGGGGGTCAGCCCCAGCATTTT.

The chain couples TRBV18 to TRBJ1-5, with D perhaps matching TRBD1 (5 bases). Germline V gives CDR1 KGHSH, CDR2 LQKENI. CDR3 length: 15 residues. Trimming shortened V by 3 bases and J by 2 bases, and 11 bases separated the two germline ends. CDR3 protein: CASSPQGGGNQPQHF. The CDR3 nucleotides are TGTGCCAGCTCACCCCAGGGCGGCGGCAATCAGCCCCAGCATTTT. The full variable domain, with the rest looked up from reference TRBV18 and TRBJ1-5, is NAGVMQNPRHLVRRRGQEARLRCSPMKGHSHVYWYRQLPEEGLKFMVYLQKENIIDESGMPKERFSAEFPKEGPSILRIQQVVRGDSAAYFCASSPQGGGNQPQHFGDGTRLSIL.

CDR3 loop: CASSSGLLTGGQGYEQYF. CDR3 DNA: TGTGCCAGCAGCTCGGGACTACTCACGGGAGGGCAGGGGTACGAGCAGTACTTC. This chain uses TRBV5-4 with TRBJ2-7, with TRBD2 identical over 8 bases. The V gene's germline CDR1 is SGHNT and CDR2 YYREEE (reference sequence). J lost 4 bases, V lost 3 bases, and 18 bases had no gene match. This CDR3 comprises 18 residues.

This chain connects TRBV5-6 to TRBJ2-2, with 7 bases matching TRBD1. The CDR3 runs 14 residues. Looked up from germline, CDR1 is SGHDT and CDR2 is YYEEEE. The V and J ends lost 1 base and 3 bases, in that order; junction bases with no gene match: 0. The CDR3, as DNA: TGTGCCAGCAGCTTGACAGGGGACACCGGGGAGCTGTTTTTT. Its translation: CASSLTGDTGELFF.

Only one count was recorded for this clone. The chain joins TRBV11-2 to TRBJ2-7; weak D call: TRBD2 (5 bases). V lost 2 bases and J 6 bases, leaving 11 bases between the germline ends. The CDR3 runs to 13 residues. Germline assignment: CDR1 SGHAT and CDR2 FQNNGV. The CDR3 protein is CASSLTQRGEQYF. The CDR3 region has the DNA TGTGCCAGCAGCTTAACCCAACGGGGCGAGCAGTACTTC.